The T cell receptor (beta chain) under discussion was sequenced for a study of regulatory T cells in long-lasting Graves disease. On the study more broadly: Patients newly diagnosed with Graves' had been on antithyroid drugs for under 3 months.

In its sample, this clonotype was seen many times. The CDR3 consists of 17 residues. The germline gives CDR1 SGHTA, CDR2 FQGNSA. V gave up 1 base and J gave up 5 bases; unmatched junction bases: 7. iRepertoire HTBI primers and Arm-PCR of CDR3 regions built TCR beta libraries. TCRdb re-derived calls from the multiplex PCR reads in MiXCR, one entry per CDR3 protein. The data show approximately 400,000 distinct CDR3 sequences, with about 10% seen just once and 18% held by the top ten. Time point noted: newly diagnosed GD, antithyroid drugs for less than 3 months. Extracted RNA from PBMCs served as the source of the TCR library. Diagnosing Graves' disease relied on the American Thyroid Association guidelines. The sample also formed part of further work on T cells in Graves' hyperthyroidism and ophthalmopathy. That report notes: Ophthalmopathy was told apart from stable hyperthyroidism by a 13 V-J model.

This TCR was recovered from a woman under 30 with Graves disease. Source: peripheral blood mononuclear cells (PBMCs), taken at new diagnosis, from a patient treated with antithyroid drugs. The rearrangement joins TRBV7-2 to TRBJ2-5; 13 bases line up with TRBD2. The DNA for the CDR3 is TGTGCCAGCAGCTTAGTTGGACTAGCGGGAGTTTACGAGACCCAGTACTTC. Protein: CASSLVGLAGVYETQYF.